This T cell receptor (beta chain) originates from a study of OX40 agonist ivuxolimab in advanced cancers. Study at large: The diagnoses of dose-escalation patients were hepatocellular carcinoma, melanoma, renal cell or head and neck cancer. Three individuals attained partial responses, comprising one hepatocellular carcinoma case and two cutaneous melanoma cases.

Concerning this clone: The antigen is unknown.

The CDR3 is 12 residues long. CDR1 and CDR2 (germline): MNHEY, SVGAGI. V dropped 5 bases and J dropped 9 bases, with 13 bases sitting between them. Measured with immunoSEQ multiplex PCR; TCRdb has only the in-frame clones, and not every one. The table records around 20,000 clones, over 75% of them present only once. Study-level points and caveats: Antigen specificity was not determined for the expanded peripheral T cells. More expanded clones were found, on average, in CD8+ than in CD4+ T cells.

The chain combines TRBV6-5 with TRBJ1-2; the D gene is possibly TRBD1 (5 bases). The origin of this receptor is an adult with an advanced solid tumor such as melanoma, head and neck, liver or kidney cancer. Sequenced here: CD4+ or CD8+ T cells sorted from blood, sampled in a trial of the OX40 agonist ivuxolimab. CDR3 sequence: CASSPGGMSYTF. The CDR3, as DNA: TGTGCCAGCAGTCCCGGGGGGATGAGCTACACCTTC.